Shown below are 28 T cell receptor beta chains from a single sample sequenced in a study of blood T cell repertoires in COVID-19. The table came from immunoSEQ multiplex PCR; TCRdb's copy has only in-frame clones and leaves some out. The table has 200,000 or so clones, approximately 84% seen once. The sequencing input was PBMCs or T cells enriched from blood (not recorded which). These receptors were obtained from a middle-aged man who had recovered from COVID-19.

A single count supports this clone. The rearrangement links TRBV6-5 to TRBJ1-1; TRBD1 is a possible D gene (6 bases). Germline CDR1 reads MNHEY; CDR2 reads SVGAGI. V lost 8 bases, J lost 2 bases, and 18 bases lay in between. The CDR3 extends over 15 amino acids. The CDR3 region has the DNA TGTGCCAGCCTACCCAGGGGCTTCGGTAACACTGAAGCTTTCTTT. It encodes CASLPRGFGNTEAFF.

This clone was detected once. This chain uses TRBV6-5 with TRBJ2-7, with D perhaps TRBD1 (6 bases). The germline V gene encodes CDR1 MNHEY and CDR2 SVGAGI. CDR3 length equals 16 residues. V was trimmed by 2 bases and J by 2 bases, leaving 16 bases between them. DNA of the CDR3: TGTGCCAGCAGTTACAACAGGGCCGGCGAAGCCTACGAGCAGTACTTC. Amino acid sequence: CASSYNRAGEAYEQYF.

The chain combines TRBV19 with TRBJ2-5; TRBD1 matches at 7 bases. The CDR3 runs 14 residues. V lost 4 bases to trimming and J lost 4 bases; unmatched junction nucleotides: 6. CDR1 is LNHDA, CDR2 SQIVND, per germline (reference sequence). The CDR3 DNA sequence: TGTGCCAGTAGTACGACAGGGTTCCTAGAGACCCAGTACTTC. Translating it yields CASSTTGFLETQYF.

V usage is TRBV6-1 and J usage is TRBJ1-6, with D tentatively TRBD1 (5 bases). The CDR3 has 16 amino acids. Trimming stripped 2 bases from V and 9 bases from J, with 17 bases between. Germline CDR1 and CDR2: MNHNS and SASEGT. The CDR3 DNA follows: TGTGCCAGCAGTGAAACAGGACGGTGGACCGGTTCACCCCTCCACTTT. Protein sequence: CASSETGRWTGSPLHF.

CDR3 sequence (DNA): TGTGCCTGGAGTGCCTCTCAGTCCGGAGGAGGCGAAAAACTGTTTTTT. Protein product: CAWSASQSGGGEKLFF. The chain uses TRBV30 and TRBJ1-4, with D uncertain. Germline lookup yields CDR1 GTSNPN and CDR2 SVGIG (reference sequence). V was cut by 1 base and J by 8 bases, with 20 bases left in between. This CDR3 has 16 residues.

The chain joins TRBV4-1 to TRBJ2-7; the D is unclear. Germline loops: CDR1 MGHRA, CDR2 YSYEKL. The CDR3 contains 12 residues. V lost 4 bases, J lost 6 bases, and 10 bases lay in between. The CDR3 bases are TGCGCCAGCAGCCGCAAAGCCGGCGAGCAGTACTTC. As protein: CASSRKAGEQYF.

The chain combines TRBV18 with TRBJ2-2; D gene unclear. V was clipped by 6 bases and J by 2 bases, with 10 bases between them. This CDR3 has 14 amino acids. Germline values: CDR1 KGHSH, CDR2 LQKENI. This CDR3 is CASSPSQNTGELFF. The CDR3 coding sequence is TGTGCCAGCTCGCCTTCACAAAACACCGGGGAGCTGTTTTTT.

The gene calls are TRBV4-3 and TRBJ1-1, with TRBD1 matching over 9 bases. CDR1 and CDR2 from the germline V gene are LGHNA and YSLEER. This CDR3 is 16 amino acids long. Trimming cost V 4 bases and J 3 bases; bases outside gene matches: 9. CDR3 bases: TGCGCCAGCAGCCTGGGGGGGACAGGGATTCACACTGAAGCTTTCTTT. It is translated as CASSLGGTGIHTEAFF.

The rearrangement uses TRBV15 and TRBJ2-1, with 7 bases identical to TRBD1. V lost 0 bases to trimming and J lost 9 bases; unmatched junction nucleotides: 8. The V gene's germline CDR1 is LNHNV and CDR2 YYDKDF (reference sequence). This CDR3 has 15 amino acids. For the CDR3, the DNA is TGTGCCACCAGCAGAGACCAACAGGGGACCGGTGAGCAGTTCTTC. As protein: CATSRDQQGTGEQFF.

The genes are TRBV6-5 and TRBJ1-2; 12 bases align to TRBD1. Looked up from germline, CDR1 is MNHEY and CDR2 is SVGAGI. This CDR3 is built from 13 residues. J lost 6 bases, V lost 6 bases, and 2 bases had no gene match. The CDR3 here is CASRGQGAHGYTF. CDR3 nucleotide sequence: TGTGCCAGCAGGGGACAGGGGGCACATGGCTACACCTTC.

The chain uses TRBV6-5 and TRBJ2-1; a weak D match, TRBD2 (6 bases). The germline CDR1 and CDR2 sequences are MNHEY and SVGAGI. The CDR3 extends over 15 amino acids. Trimming took off 6 bases at V and 2 bases at J, with 14 bases between the two ends. As DNA, the CDR3 is TGTGCCAGCAGCGGGACTTCCGATCCCTACAATGAGCAGTTCTTC. Its protein is CASSGTSDPYNEQFF.

This sequence joins TRBV13 and TRBJ1-2, with D possibly TRBD1 on 5 matching bases. V dropped 2 bases and J dropped 8 bases, with 9 bases sitting between them. The germline gives CDR1 PRHDT, CDR2 FYEKMQ (reference sequence). This CDR3 comprises 12 residues. The CDR3: CASSLSGGGYTF. In DNA form, the CDR3 reads TGTGCCAGCAGCTTATCCGGGGGAGGCTACACCTTC. Full variable domain (remainder filled in from reference TRBV13 and TRBJ1-2): AAGVIQSPRHLIKEKRETATLKCYPIPRHDTVYWYQQGPGQDPQFLISFYEKMQSDKGSIPDRFSAQQFSDYHSELNMSSLELGDSALYFCASSLSGGGYTFGSGTRLTVV.

The chain joins TRBV28 to TRBJ2-5, with D unresolved. Germline V gene lookup returns CDR1 MDHEN and CDR2 SYDVKM. Trimming cost V 4 bases and J 0 bases, with 9 bases left between them. The CDR3 spans 14 residues. The CDR3 is CASSSPEYQETQYF. In nucleotides, the CDR3 is TGTGCCAGCAGTTCCCCTGAGTACCAAGAGACCCAGTACTTC.

The V and J genes are TRBV5-5 and TRBJ1-2; D perhaps matches TRBD1 (5 bases). The CDR3 runs to 15 residues. Deletions cut 4 bases from V and 3 bases from J, with 16 bases between. From germline, CDR1 is SGHKS and CDR2 YYEKEE (reference sequence). The CDR3 here is CASSPVAQTDYGYTF. The CDR3 DNA sequence: TGTGCCAGCAGCCCCGTGGCGCAGACAGACTATGGCTACACCTTC.

This chain links TRBV9 with TRBJ1-5; TRBD1 aligns across 8 bases. CDR1 is SGDLS, CDR2 YYNGEE, per germline. The CDR3 sequence is 15 residues long. V shed 3 bases, J shed 5 bases, and the junction held 7 bases outside the gene matches. This chain's CDR3 is CASSAGGGLDQPQHF. As DNA, the CDR3 is TGTGCCAGCAGCGCAGGGGGCGGGCTGGATCAGCCCCAGCATTTT.

The CDR3 loop reads CAISTYRSYEQYF. In DNA form, the CDR3 reads TGTGCCATCAGCACCTATCGCTCCTACGAGCAGTACTTC. This sequence joins TRBV10-3 and TRBJ2-7; D call uncertain. Between the trimmed V and J ends, which lost 6 bases and 0 bases, there was a span of 9 bases. CDR3 length equals 13 residues. Germline-derived CDR1 and CDR2 are ENHRY and SYGVKD.

The chain combines TRBV13 with TRBJ1-1; TRBD1 agrees at 7 bases. There are 16 residues in the CDR3. From germline, CDR1 is PRHDT and CDR2 FYEKMQ (reference sequence). V lost 1 base, J lost 4 bases, and 9 bases stayed unmatched. CDR3 in amino acids: CASSLAPQGGVTEAFF. CDR3 coding DNA: TGTGCCAGCAGCTTAGCTCCGCAGGGGGGTGTCACTGAAGCTTTCTTT.

CDR3 protein: CASSQETGNSNQPQHF. CDR3 in DNA: TGCGCCAGCAGCCAAGAAACGGGGAATAGCAATCAGCCCCAGCATTTT. This chain uses TRBV4-3 with TRBJ1-5; D gene unclear. The CDR3 consists of 16 residues. Trimming removed 0 bases from V and 0 bases from J, with 9 bases in between. Germline V gene lookup returns CDR1 LGHNA and CDR2 YSLEER.

V is TRBV7-6 and J is TRBJ1-3, with D unresolved. Germline V gene data show CDR1 as SGHVS and CDR2 as FNYEAQ. This CDR3 is built from 18 residues. Trimming took off 1 base at V and 0 bases at J, with 16 bases between the two ends. The CDR3, as DNA: TGTGCCAGCAGCTTAGAATTCGAGTTCATCGGCTCTGGAAACACCATATATTTT. Protein product: CASSLEFEFIGSGNTIYF.

DNA of the CDR3: TGTGCCAGCAGCCTAGGACTAGCGGGGTCCAATGAGCAGTTCTTC. Protein: CASSLGLAGSNEQFF. The chain carries TRBV11-3 and TRBJ2-1; TRBD2 matches at 12 bases. Germline trimming cut 5 bases from V and 6 bases from J; bases unmatched to any gene: 5. The CDR3 spans 15 residues. Germline lookup yields CDR1 SGHNT and CDR2 YENEEA.

The J gene is TRBJ2-1, the V gene TRBV7-9; TRBD2 agrees at 14 bases. Trimming cost V 3 bases and J 6 bases; bases outside gene matches: 4. Looked up from germline, CDR1 is SEHNR and CDR2 is FQNEAQ (reference sequence). CDR3 length equals 16 residues. The CDR3 DNA reads as TGTGCCAGCAGCTTCGGACTAGCGGGGGGTTCCAATGAGCAGTTCTTC. Encoded protein: CASSFGLAGGSNEQFF.

This clone was seen a few times. The gene calls are TRBV5-8 and TRBJ1-1, with D uncertain. The CDR3 is made up of 14 amino acids. V shed 1 base and J shed 0 bases, with 7 bases lying between them. Germline loops: CDR1 SGHTS, CDR2 YDEGEE. CDR3: CASSLLQMNTEAFF. Written as DNA, the CDR3 is TGTGCCAGCAGCTTGTTACAGATGAACACTGAAGCTTTCTTT. Variable domain in full (rest from reference TRBV5-8 and TRBJ1-1): EAGVTQSPTHLIKTRGQQATLRCSPISGHTSVYWYQQALGLGLQFLLWYDEGEERNRGNFPPRFSGRQFPNYSSELNVNALELEDSALYLCASSLLQMNTEAFFGQGTRLTVV.

The V and J genes are TRBV20-1 and TRBJ2-2; tentative D call: TRBD1 (6 bases). Between the trimmed V and J ends, which lost 3 bases and 0 bases, there was a span of 11 bases. Germline values: CDR1 DFQATT, CDR2 SNEGSKA (reference sequence). The CDR3 is made up of 15 amino acids. The CDR3: CSASRGKTNTGELFF. Written as DNA, the CDR3 is TGCAGTGCTAGTAGGGGGAAGACGAACACCGGGGAGCTGTTTTTT.

The chain has TRBV5-1 and TRBJ2-5; weak D call: TRBD1 (6 bases). The CDR3 covers 14 residues. The V and J ends lost 4 bases and 0 bases respectively, with 10 bases between them. Germline V lookup: CDR1 SGHRS, CDR2 YFSETQ. The CDR3: CASSGGPYQETQYF. As DNA, the CDR3 is TGCGCCAGCAGCGGGGGCCCCTACCAAGAGACCCAGTACTTC. The full variable domain, rest sourced from reference TRBV5-1 and TRBJ2-5, is KAGVTQTPRYLIKTRGQQVTLSCSPISGHRSVSWYQQTPGQGLQFLFEYFSETQRNKGNFPGRFSGRQFSNSRSEMNVSTLELGDSALYLCASSGGPYQETQYFGPGTRLLVL.

The chain joins TRBV6-5 to TRBJ1-2; D not resolved. CDR1 and CDR2 from the germline V gene are MNHEY and SVGAGI. The CDR3 covers 15 residues. With 0 bases removed from V and 2 bases from J, the gap between germline ends came to 10 bases. CDR3 coding DNA: TGTGCCAGCAGTTACTCCTTGGGCAGCAACTATGGCTACACCTTC. Encoded protein: CASSYSLGSNYGYTF.

In this sample, this clone turned up once. The rearrangement links TRBV5-1 to TRBJ1-5, with TRBD1 matching over 9 bases. The CDR3 runs to 15 residues. V trimming: 5 bases; J trimming: 0 bases; junction bases outside the gene matches: 3. Germline-derived CDR1 and CDR2 are SGHRS and YFSETQ. The CDR3 DNA reads as TGCGCCAGCAGGCGGACAGGGGATAGCAATCAGCCCCAGCATTTT. It translates to CASRRTGDSNQPQHF. The full variable domain, its missing parts supplied by reference TRBV5-1 and TRBJ1-5, is KAGVTQTPRYLIKTRGQQVTLSCSPISGHRSVSWYQQTPGQGLQFLFEYFSETQRNKGNFPGRFSGRQFSNSRSEMNVSTLELGDSALYLCASRRTGDSNQPQHFGDGTRLSIL.

The CDR3 DNA sequence: TGTGCCAGCAGTCCGACTAGAACTCTCGAGCAGTACTTC. Protein product: CASSPTRTLEQYF. V and J are TRBV12-3 or TRBV12-4 and TRBJ2-7, with D possibly being TRBD2 (6 bases). This CDR3 region has 13 residues. V lost 5 bases and J 6 bases, leaving 14 bases between the germline ends.

This sequence joins TRBV29-1 and TRBJ1-3; D call uncertain. This CDR3 region has 13 residues. V was trimmed by 4 bases and J by 0 bases, leaving 7 bases between them. The germline gives CDR1 SQVTM, CDR2 ANQGSEA. The CDR3 loop is CSVGLSSGNTIYF. The CDR3 bases are TGCAGCGTTGGCCTGAGCTCTGGAAACACCATATATTTT.